These 27 T cell receptor beta chains share one sample of origin, sequenced in a study of T cells in Graves' hyperthyroidism and ophthalmopathy. TCR beta CDR3 regions were amplified from RNA. TCR CDR3 underwent first-round RT-PCR with the HTBI primer set. TCRdb processed the multiplex PCR reads anew with MiXCR; each CDR3 protein has one entry. The sample lists 300,000 to 350,000 distinct CDR3 sequences; 18% were seen once. Material for sequencing was blood. Receptors were obtained from a woman aged 40 to 50 with Graves' ophthalmopathy.

This clonotype was recorded at least ten times. The chain combines TRBV13 with TRBJ1-1; 8 nucleotides agree with TRBD1. The CDR3 has 16 residues. In germline, CDR1 is PRHDT, CDR2 FYEKMQ (reference sequence). V shed 5 bases and J 0 bases; nucleotides not matched to a gene: 8. CDR3 protein: CASSLDRDSMNTEAFF. CDR3 sequence (DNA): TGTGCCAGCAGCCTGGACAGGGATTCAATGAACACTGAAGCTTTCTTT.

This clonotype occurred a few times. V gene TRBV29-1 combines with J gene TRBJ2-7; D remains ambiguous. V was pared by 2 bases and J by 5 bases, with 7 bases between. Germline CDR1 reads SQVTM; CDR2 reads ANQGSEA. The CDR3 sequence is 11 residues long. The DNA for the CDR3 is TGCAGCGTTGAATTTCTAAACGAGCAGTACTTC. This sequence encodes CSVEFLNEQYF.

This clonotype has at least ten counts. This chain connects TRBV27 to TRBJ1-2; D unclear. Per the germline V gene, CDR1 is MNHEY and CDR2 is SMNVEV (reference sequence). This CDR3 spans 13 amino acids. Trimming shortened V by 8 bases and J by 6 bases, and 16 bases separated the two germline ends. The CDR3 reads CASAEKGRDGYTF. The DNA for the CDR3 is TGTGCCAGCGCTGAAAAGGGTAGGGATGGCTACACCTTC.

The rearrangement links TRBV19 to TRBJ2-3; no reliable D call. V was cut by 9 bases and J by 0 bases, with 10 bases left in between. Germline CDR1 and CDR2: LNHDA and SQIVND (reference sequence). The CDR3 has 13 amino acids. The CDR3 DNA follows: TGTGCCAGCCGAGCTATTAGCACAGATACGCAGTATTTT. Translated: CASRAISTDTQYF.

This rearrangement joins TRBV5-5 to TRBJ2-5; the D gene is possibly TRBD1 (5 bases). The germline V gene has CDR1 SGHKS and CDR2 YYEKEE (reference sequence). The CDR3 is 13 amino acids. Trimming cost V 0 bases and J 7 bases, with 10 bases left between them. In DNA, the CDR3 is TGTGCCAGCAGCTTGGCAGGGCCCGGGACCCAGTACTTC. Amino acid sequence: CASSLAGPGTQYF.

This clonotype was seen many times. The rearrangement joins TRBV20-1 to TRBJ2-5, with 10 nucleotides matching TRBD2. The CDR3 length is 15 residues. Trimming removed 3 bases from V and 4 bases from J; junction bases left unmatched: 8. CDR1 is DFQATT and CDR2 is SNEGSKA in the germline V gene (reference sequence). Here the CDR3 DNA reads TGCAGTGCTAGGAGGCTAGCGGGAGACGGAGAGACCCAGTACTTC. It is translated as CSARRLAGDGETQYF.

The genes are TRBV6-2 or TRBV6-3 and TRBJ2-7; 7 bases are a match to TRBD2. V shed 5 bases, J shed 5 bases, and the junction held 18 bases outside the gene matches. The germline V gene encodes CDR1 MNHEY and CDR2 SVGEGT. CDR3 size: 17 residues. The DNA for the CDR3 is TGTGCCAGCAGTATAAGAAACCTCTTAGCGGGTGAAAACGAGCAGTACTTC. Translated: CASSIRNLLAGENEQYF.

To note about this clonotype: One end of the junction is discordant with germline, which a read error may explain. V usage is TRBV6-2 or TRBV6-3 and J usage is TRBJ2-5, with TRBD2 as a possible D gene (6 bases). This CDR3 is built from 14 residues. Germline CDR1 MNHEY, CDR2 SVGEGT. Here the CDR3 reads CASSYRDGGETQYF. CDR3 coding DNA: TGCGCCAGCAGTTACCGGGACGGGGGAGAGACCCAGTACTTC.

This clonotype was seen many times. The J gene is TRBJ2-5, the V gene TRBV11-3; 7 bases agree with TRBD1. Germline V CDR1 and CDR2: SGHNT, YENEEA. With V trimmed by 5 bases and J by 1 base, 4 bases remained unmatched. The CDR3 has 14 amino acids. CDR3 loop: CASSPRDSQETQYF. In DNA form, the CDR3 reads TGTGCCAGCAGCCCAAGGGACAGCCAAGAGACCCAGTACTTC. Filled out from reference TRBV11-3 and TRBJ2-5, the complete variable domain reads EAGVVQSPRYKIIEKKQPVAFWCNPISGHNTLYWYLQNLGQGPELLIRYENEEAVDDSQLPKDRFSAERLKGVDSTLKIQPAELGDSAVYLCASSPRDSQETQYFGPGTRLLVL.

V is TRBV19 and J is TRBJ2-7; D remains ambiguous. Germline-derived CDR1 and CDR2 are LNHDA and SQIVND (reference sequence). The length of the CDR3 is 14 residues. The CDR3 nucleotides read TGTGCTTTTTCCGGGCAGAGGCTTAACTACGAGCAGTACTTC. Translation gives CAFSGQRLNYEQYF.

The J gene is TRBJ2-7, the V gene TRBV27; possibly TRBD1 or TRBD2 for D (7 bases each). V was clipped by 5 bases and J by 4 bases, with 21 bases between them. There are 16 residues in the CDR3. CDR1 and CDR2 (germline): MNHEY, SMNVEV (reference sequence). The CDR3 reads CASSPGGGPPLYEQYF. The DNA of the CDR3 is TGTGCCAGCAGTCCAGGGGGGGGACCTCCATTGTACGAGCAGTACTTC.

This clonotype was detected many times. The V and J genes are TRBV20-1 and TRBJ1-2; TRBD1 aligns across 7 bases. Trimming at V came to 5 bases and at J to 0 bases, leaving 6 bases not matched to a gene. The germline gives CDR1 DFQATT, CDR2 SNEGSKA (reference sequence). CDR3 length equals 14 residues. CDR3 protein: CSAQKDRSNYGYTF. The CDR3 DNA reads as TGCAGTGCTCAAAAGGACAGGTCTAACTATGGCTACACCTTC.

This clonotype was counted at least ten times. In nucleotides, the CDR3 is TGTGCCAGCAGTGCCATTGGGGATGGTCAGCCCCAGCATTTT. Protein sequence: CASSAIGDGQPQHF. This chain joins TRBV25-1 and TRBJ1-5; D uncertain. V dropped 4 bases and J dropped 6 bases, with 13 bases sitting between them. Germline V gene sequence: CDR1 MGHDK, CDR2 SYGVNS. The CDR3 contains 14 residues.

This clonotype was detected many times. The chain employs TRBV5-6 and TRBJ1-1; no reliable D call. Germline assignment: CDR1 SGHDT and CDR2 YYEEEE. The CDR3 totals 11 residues. The V gene lost 3 bases and the J gene lost 5 bases, with 5 bases spanning the gap. CDR3 sequence (DNA): TGTGCCAGCAGCTCGTCAACTGAAGCTTTCTTT. It specifies CASSSSTEAFF.

This clonotype was recorded only once. The rearrangement links TRBV6-2 or TRBV6-3 to TRBJ1-1; no reliable D call. Trimming left V 2 bases short and J 1 base short, with 17 bases between. The germline V gene encodes CDR1 MNHEY and CDR2 SVGEGT. This CDR3 has 17 residues. This chain's CDR3 is CASSYPTGKVENTEAFF. The CDR3 nucleotides read TGTGCCAGCAGTTACCCTACCGGAAAAGTCGAGAACACTGAAGCTTTCTTT.

There are many counts of this clonotype. The chain carries TRBV6-2 or TRBV6-3 and TRBJ2-7; 7 bases map to TRBD1. This CDR3 comprises 16 residues. Germline trimming cut 4 bases from V and 2 bases from J; bases unmatched to any gene: 11. CDR1 MNHEY and CDR2 SVGEGT come from the germline V gene. DNA for the CDR3: TGTGCCAGCAGTTTTACCGCCGGGACAGTTACCTACGAGCAGTACTTC. It encodes CASSFTAGTVTYEQYF.

This clonotype was seen at least ten times. The chain joins TRBV7-6 to TRBJ2-2; 9 bases line up with TRBD2. J was trimmed by 4 bases and V by 7 bases; bases with no gene match: 10. This CDR3 region has 16 residues. Germline V gives CDR1 SGHVS, CDR2 FNYEAQ. The CDR3 sequence is CASNPSGIRGTGELFF. As DNA, the CDR3 is TGTGCCAGCAATCCTAGCGGGATTCGTGGCACCGGGGAGCTGTTTTTT.

This clonotype was observed many times. V usage is TRBV5-4 and J usage is TRBJ2-5; 8 positions agree with TRBD1. Losses at the gene ends were 2 bases for V and 6 bases for J; bases not matched to a gene: 9. This CDR3 region has 15 residues. The germline V gene has CDR1 SGHNT and CDR2 YYREEE (reference sequence). The CDR3 DNA reads as TGTGCCAGCAGCTTCCCCGGACAGGGCGGTCAGACCCAGTACTTC. As protein: CASSFPGQGGQTQYF. Variable domain in full (rest from reference TRBV5-4 and TRBJ2-5): ETGVTQSPTHLIKTRGQQVTLRCSSQSGHNTVSWYQQALGQGPQFIFQYYREEENGRGNFPPRFSGLQFPNYSSELNVNALELDDSALYLCASSFPGQGGQTQYFGPGTRLLVL.

This clonotype was detected ten times or more. The chain recombines TRBV19 with TRBJ2-7, with D maybe TRBD1 (6 bases). Trimming shortened V by 2 bases and J by 6 bases, and 17 bases separated the two germline ends. This CDR3 has 15 amino acids. CDR1 and CDR2 (germline): LNHDA, SQIVND (reference sequence). The chain's CDR3 is CASSITSGAGAEQYF. The CDR3 nucleotides read TGTGCCAGTAGTATAACGAGTGGGGCAGGGGCCGAGCAGTACTTC.

This clonotype was seen only a few times. The chain carries TRBV30 and TRBJ2-5; no clear D gene. The CDR3 runs 13 residues. CDR1 is GTSNPN, CDR2 SVGIG, per germline (reference sequence). V was trimmed by 2 bases and J by 7 bases, leaving 14 bases between them. This chain's CDR3 is CAWSHNKVGTQYF. CDR3 in DNA: TGTGCCTGGAGTCATAATAAGGTTGGGACCCAGTACTTC.

In its sample, this clonotype was seen many times. V is TRBV10-3 and J is TRBJ2-5; D remains ambiguous. Trimming removed 3 bases at V and 2 bases at J, with 7 bases between. The CDR3 loop spans 13 amino acids. CDR1 is ENHRY, CDR2 SYGVKD, per germline. CDR3 residues: CAISDGVQETQYF. Written as DNA, the CDR3 is TGTGCCATCAGTGATGGAGTACAAGAGACCCAGTACTTC.

There are many counts of this clonotype. A much larger clone differs from this one at a single base, so this may be a read error. The chain couples TRBV6-1 to TRBJ1-5; D not certain. Germline CDR1 MNHNS, CDR2 SASEGT. V shed 10 bases and J shed 4 bases, with 14 bases lying between them. CDR3 length: 13 amino acids. In DNA, the CDR3 is TGTGCCAACATGATACAGCAAAATCAGCCCCAGCATTTT. Translated: CANMIQQNQPQHF.

The table lists this clonotype with many counts. The chain uses TRBV28 and TRBJ2-3, with D unclear. The CDR3 has 11 amino acids. V was shortened by 6 bases and J by 5 bases, with 6 bases between the two germline ends. Germline CDR1 reads MDHEN; CDR2 reads SYDVKM. The CDR3 reads CASRREDTQYF. CDR3 sequence (DNA): TGTGCCAGCAGAAGGGAAGATACGCAGTATTTT.

The rearrangement joins TRBV4-3 to TRBJ2-7; possibly TRBD2 for D (6 bases). V dropped 0 bases and J dropped 2 bases, with 8 bases sitting between them. The CDR3 length is 14 residues. The germline CDR1 and CDR2 sequences are LGHNA and YSLEER. The CDR3 sequence is CASSQERGPYEQYF. DNA of the CDR3: TGCGCCAGCAGCCAAGAGCGGGGTCCCTACGAGCAGTACTTC.

There are a few counts of this clonotype. The chain uses TRBV12-3 or TRBV12-4 and TRBJ2-7; D remains unclear. CDR3 length equals 13 residues. The V gene lost 6 bases and the J gene lost 0 bases, with 9 bases spanning the gap. CDR3 DNA sequence: TGTGCCAGCAGGCGATCCAGCTCCTACGAGCAGTACTTC. Protein: CASRRSSSYEQYF.

The chain combines TRBV5-1 with TRBJ2-5; a weak D match, TRBD1 (5 bases). The germline V and J ends were trimmed by 1 base and 5 bases, with 12 bases remaining between them. Germline CDR1 and CDR2: SGHRS and YFSETQ. CDR3 size: 14 residues. This CDR3 reads CASSLKGPPETQYF. CDR3 nucleotide sequence: TGCGCCAGCAGCTTGAAGGGGCCTCCCGAGACCCAGTACTTC.

Ten or more counts support this clonotype. The chain couples TRBV12-3 or TRBV12-4 to TRBJ1-1; TRBD1 matches at 9 bases. The CDR3 sequence is 15 residues long. J was trimmed by 1 base and V by 7 bases; bases with no gene match: 7. CDR3 sequence reads: CASNEGDRENTEAFF. The CDR3 DNA follows: TGTGCCAGCAACGAAGGGGACAGGGAGAACACTGAAGCTTTCTTT.